Below, one TCR beta chain is given with its context. Antigen: not known. The CDR3 has 19 residues. J lost 5 bases, V lost 7 bases, and 20 bases had no gene match. Germline CDR1 LNHDA, CDR2 SQIVND (reference sequence). This entry comes from a study of memory CD4+ T cells and cytomegalovirus serostatus. As for the study in general: Donors were healthy Belgian adults, 10 or so CMV seropositive and under 30 seronegative. Study results and caveats: Each of approximately 73 CMV-associated TCRbeta sequences occurred in one to five individuals.

Repertoires were generated with immunoSEQ multiplex PCR, while TCRdb's copy carries only in-frame clones and drops some. The table lists about 44,000 clones, 79% of them singletons. Single viable CD3+CD4+CD8-CD45RO+ cells were sorted as the memory CD4+ T cells. This receptor was taken from an adult in good health and CMV-seronegative. V is TRBV19 and J is TRBJ2-1; 10 bases map to TRBD2. Specimen: memory CD4+ T cells from blood. The CDR3 protein is CASTPRAGLALIKDNEQFF. The CDR3, as DNA: TGTGCCAGTACCCCCAGGGCGGGACTAGCGCTTATTAAAGACAATGAGCAGTTCTTC.